Shown below are 11 T cell receptor beta chains from a single sample sequenced in a study of T cells in Graves' hyperthyroidism and ophthalmopathy. Amplified TCR beta CDR3 regions came from RNA transcripts. The study used the HTBI primer set for a first-round RT-PCR of the TCR CDR3. TCRdb called the multiplex PCR reads again in MiXCR, with one record for every CDR3 protein. This sample has 600,000 or so distinct CDR3 sequences; about 14% occur once, and the top ten carry 12%. The specimen sequenced was blood. Source of these receptors: a woman in her 50s with Graves' ophthalmopathy.

On this clonotype: A read error may produce the germline difference seen at one junction end. The genes are TRBV29-1 and TRBJ1-2; 7 bases agree with TRBD1. The germline V gene has CDR1 SQVTM and CDR2 ANQGSEA. The CDR3 runs 13 residues. The CDR3: CSVPLTGFYGWDF. Here the CDR3 DNA reads TGCAGCGTGCCCCTGACAGGGTTCTACGGCTGGGACTTC.

Ten or more counts support this clonotype. The chain combines TRBV28 with TRBJ2-7, with 9 nucleotides matching TRBD2. There are 14 residues in the CDR3. Looked up from germline, CDR1 is MDHEN and CDR2 is SYDVKM. V shed 7 bases and J 2 bases; nucleotides not matched to a gene: 6. Here the CDR3 reads CASTQVAGAYEQYF. As DNA, the CDR3 is TGTGCCAGCACCCAAGTAGCGGGAGCCTACGAGCAGTACTTC.

This clonotype was seen repeatedly, ten times or more. The chain links TRBV27 to TRBJ1-2; 8 bases fit TRBD1. Per germline, CDR1 MNHEY and CDR2 SMNVEV (reference sequence). The CDR3 is 16 residues long. V lost 0 bases, J lost 6 bases, and 9 bases stayed unmatched. As DNA, the CDR3 is TGTGCCAGCAGTTTATCCCGGACAGGGCAACCGGATGGCTACACCTTC. It is translated as CASSLSRTGQPDGYTF.

This clonotype came up many times. No DNA is shown, since the ends of the CDR3 on it are uncertain; the CDR3 is the one TCRdb lists. This chain joins TRBV27 and TRBJ1-4. The CDR3 region is 14 residues in length, termini included. In germline, CDR1 is MNHEY, CDR2 SMNVEV (reference sequence). CDR3 residues: CASSFLENNEKLFF.

This clonotype was recorded many times. The V and J genes are TRBV6-1 and TRBJ2-2; 10 nucleotides match TRBD2. After removal of 5 bases from V and 5 bases from J, the junction contained 5 bases not matched to a gene. The CDR3 sequence is 15 residues long. The V gene's germline CDR1 is MNHNS and CDR2 SASEGT. CDR3 DNA: TGTGCCAGCAGTCGAACTAGCGGGGTGACCGGGGAGCTGTTTTTT. Translation: CASSRTSGVTGELFF.

The chain recombines TRBV4-2 with TRBJ2-1, with D unclear. The CDR3 is 12 residues long. Germline lookup yields CDR1 LGHNA and CDR2 YNFKEQ. V was cut by 1 base and J by 7 bases, with 5 bases left in between. CDR3 DNA sequence: TGTGCCAGCAGCCAAGGTTCGAATGAGCAGTTCTTC. It encodes CASSQGSNEQFF.

This clonotype came up many times. The rearrangement uses TRBV5-1 and TRBJ2-2; a possible D gene is TRBD2 (6 bases). Germline assignment: CDR1 SGHRS and CDR2 YFSETQ. This CDR3 spans 15 amino acids. Trimming left V 2 bases short and J 1 base short, with 9 bases between. The CDR3 bases are TGCGCCAGCAGCTTTAGCGGCAAGAACACCGGGGAGCTGTTTTTT. It yields the protein CASSFSGKNTGELFF.

This clonotype was seen a few times. This rearrangement joins TRBV7-9 to TRBJ2-7, with a possible D match to TRBD2 (5 bases). The V end lost 1 base, the J end lost 0 bases, and 13 bases lay between the germline ends. CDR1 and CDR2 (germline): SEHNR, FQNEAQ (reference sequence). The CDR3 sequence is 16 residues long. The CDR3 protein is CASSLGSASSSYEQYF. The CDR3 DNA is TGTGCCAGCAGCTTAGGGTCGGCTAGCAGCTCCTACGAGCAGTACTTC.

The chain links TRBV5-1 to TRBJ2-5; TRBD1 might be the D (6 bases). CDR1 is SGHRS, CDR2 YFSETQ, per germline. The CDR3 runs to 15 residues. With 3 bases removed from V and 4 bases from J, the gap between germline ends came to 16 bases. CDR3 in amino acids: CASSSITGPVETQYF. CDR3 coding DNA: TGCGCCAGCAGCTCAATAACAGGGCCCGTAGAGACCCAGTACTTC.

The V call is TRBV7-9, the J call TRBJ2-7; D might be TRBD2 (6 bases). Germline values: CDR1 SEHNR, CDR2 FQNEAQ (reference sequence). The CDR3 spans 12 residues. The V end lost 4 bases, the J end lost 6 bases, and 10 bases lay between the germline ends. CDR3 in amino acids: CASSCAGSEQYF. The CDR3 nucleotides are TGTGCCAGCAGCTGCGCGGGGAGCGAGCAGTACTTC.

In this sample, this clonotype turned up a few times. The chain has TRBV5-1 and TRBJ1-2; 8 bases line up with TRBD1. Germline loops: CDR1 SGHRS, CDR2 YFSETQ. V lost 0 bases and J lost 6; bases outside the gene matches: 1. This CDR3 comprises 13 residues. CDR3 in DNA: TGCGCCAGCAGCTTGGGGGACAGGAATGGCTACACCTTC. It is translated as CASSLGDRNGYTF.